Given below is one T cell receptor (beta chain) in context. This specimen belongs to a study of blood T cell repertoires in COVID-19. Study-level background: COVID-19 samples from acute and convalescent phases originated in the United States, Italy and Spain. PBMCs, B-cell-depleted T cells, or T cells provided the cDNA or gDNA that made up the material.

Per the authors' pipeline: For nucleated cells, counts were estimated from reference gene primer amplification. Some clones are missing from TCRdb's copy, which holds only in-frame ones; the method was immunoSEQ multiplex PCR. D and trimming come from the DNA, and the V and J calls and clone size come from that table. The sample has a few hundred thousand clones, 70% to 90% seen once. This CDR3 region has 15 residues. Trimming removed 5 bases from V and 0 bases from J, with 11 bases in between. Germline CDR1 and CDR2: SGHTA and FQGNSA. The rearrangement joins TRBV7-2 to TRBJ1-3; possible D gene TRBD1, 6 bases. The receptor was isolated from a man aged 18-30 years who had recovered from COVID-19. The specimen sequenced was peripheral blood. The CDR3 DNA reads as TGTGCCAGCAGCCGCAGGGGTCCCTCTGGAAACACCATATATTTT. Encoded protein: CASSRRGPSGNTIYF. Full variable domain (remainder filled in from reference TRBV7-2 and TRBJ1-3): GAGVSQSPSNKVTEKGKDVELRCDPISGHTALYWYRQSLGQGLEFLIYFQGNSAPDKSGLPSDRFSAERTGGSVSTLTIQRTQQEDSAVYLCASSRRGPSGNTIYFGEGSWLTVV.